This T cell receptor beta chain was identified during a study of regulatory T cells in long-lasting Graves disease. Time point of the sample: newly diagnosed GD, antithyroid drugs for less than 3 months. The TCR library was made from RNA extracted from PBMCs. Construction of TCR beta libraries relied on iRepertoire HTBI primers and on Arm-PCR targeting CDR3 regions. In TCRdb, the multiplex PCR reads were re-called with MiXCR into one record per CDR3 protein. The table has some 560,000 distinct CDR3 sequences, roughly 16% seen once. This clonotype occurred many times. The same data also contributed to another study, on T cells in Graves' hyperthyroidism and ophthalmopathy. From that second work: Patients aged 18 to 65 had newly diagnosed hyperthyroidism of under 2 months' duration. Every diagnosis used clinical symptoms, serum thyroxine and TRAb, thyroid ultrasound and orbital computed tomography.

The clonotype originates from a woman between 40 and 65 years old with Graves disease. This sample comprised peripheral blood mononuclear cells (PBMCs), obtained at new diagnosis, from a patient treated with antithyroid drugs.

The CDR3 coding sequence is TGTGCCAGCAGCCTTTCCGGGACAGGGGCCTACGAGCAGTACTTC. Protein product: CASSLSGTGAYEQYF. The rearrangement links TRBV27 to TRBJ2-7, with 10 bases that match TRBD1. Trimming removed 6 bases from V and 2 bases from J; junction bases left unmatched: 7. The germline CDR1 and CDR2 sequences are MNHEY and SMNVEV (reference sequence). There are 15 residues in the CDR3.